These 25 T cell receptor beta chains were sequenced from one sample in a study of T cell responses to AZD1222 COVID-19 vaccine (dated by TCRdb to about 2021). The method behind the library was the immunoSEQ multiplex PCR assay. TCRdb provides this immuneACCESS table in a form limited to in-frame rearrangements. Some clones are lacking; in checked studies, under half of them reflect an unresolved V gene, and why the rest are absent is not known. The sample yields around 130,000 clones; roughly 88% were counted once. About 3.5% of the sample is held by the ten biggest clonotypes. In the paper's terms, the time point label means: baseline before first vaccination. The starting material was peripheral blood, obtained on day 0 of AZD1222 vaccination. These receptors were obtained from an adult in good health.

This chain joins TRBV6-1 and TRBJ1-6; D gene unclear. Per germline, CDR1 MNHNS and CDR2 SASEGT. V gave up 3 bases and J gave up 6 bases, with 12 bases separating them. The CDR3 has 15 residues. The CDR3 DNA is TGTGCCAGCAGTGAGGACCTAATGGGTAATTCACCCCTCCACTTT. Amino acid sequence: CASSEDLMGNSPLHF.

The chain has TRBV5-4 and TRBJ2-1; a possible D gene is TRBD2 (5 bases). V was clipped by 3 bases and J by 7 bases, with 11 bases between them. CDR1 is SGHNT, CDR2 YYREEE, per germline (reference sequence). The CDR3 has 13 residues. This chain's CDR3 is CASSSPWENEQFF. The CDR3 DNA reads as TGTGCCAGCAGCTCGCCATGGGAGAATGAGCAGTTCTTC.

In its sample, this clone was seen a few times. This chain uses TRBV6-6 with TRBJ1-2; tentative D call: TRBD1 (6 bases). The CDR3 consists of 15 residues. Germline V lookup: CDR1 MNHNY, CDR2 SVGAGI (reference sequence). V gave up 2 bases and J gave up 6 bases, with 16 bases separating them. This chain's CDR3 is CASSYGRGARDGYTF. The CDR3 DNA reads as TGTGCCAGCAGTTACGGTCGGGGGGCGCGGGATGGCTACACCTTC.

The V call is TRBV24-1, the J call TRBJ2-2; weak D call: TRBD2 (5 bases). The ends were cut back, 1 base at V and 3 bases at J, with 8 bases in the middle. Germline assignment: CDR1 KGHDR and CDR2 SFDVKD. The CDR3 has 15 residues. The CDR3 coding sequence is TGTGCCACCAGTGATTTTCGGGGTTACACCGGGGAGCTGTTTTTT. As protein: CATSDFRGYTGELFF.

The rearrangement uses TRBV21-1 and TRBJ1-2. TRBV21-1 is a pseudogene segment. The CDR3 runs to 12 residues. In DNA form, the CDR3 reads TGTGCCAGCGCGAGGCCGGCTCTTGGCTACACCTTC. As protein: CASARPALGYTF.

This clone has just a few counts. This chain uses TRBV7-9 with TRBJ1-1; 7 bases align to TRBD1. The CDR3 extends over 15 amino acids. V trimming: 5 bases; J trimming: 2 bases; junction bases outside the gene matches: 8. Germline CDR1 is SEHNR and CDR2 is FQNEAQ (reference sequence). The CDR3 region has the DNA TGTGCCAGCAGCCCTACACGACAGGGCAACACTGAAGCTTTCTTT. Its protein is CASSPTRQGNTEAFF.

The chain uses TRBV11-3 and TRBJ2-1, with D tentatively TRBD1 or TRBD2 (5 bases each). CDR1 SGHNT and CDR2 YENEEA come from the germline V gene. CDR3 length: 16 amino acids. Deletions cut 5 bases from V and 0 bases from J, with 14 bases between. The CDR3 is CASSKRLGDSYNEQFF. Here the CDR3 DNA reads TGTGCCAGCAGCAAACGGTTGGGGGACTCCTACAATGAGCAGTTCTTC.

This sequence joins TRBV18 and TRBJ2-7; D gene ambiguous. The ends were cut back, 0 bases at V and 0 bases at J, with 6 bases in the middle. The CDR3 is 14 amino acids. Germline V CDR1 and CDR2: KGHSH, LQKENI. The CDR3 nucleotides are TGTGCCAGCTCACCACCCTCAGCCTCCTACGAGCAGTACTTC. Its translation is CASSPPSASYEQYF. Based on the CDR3 plus reference TRBV18 and TRBJ2-7, the full variable domain is NAGVMQNPRHLVRRRGQEARLRCSPMKGHSHVYWYRQLPEEGLKFMVYLQKENIIDESGMPKERFSAEFPKEGPSILRIQQVVRGDSAAYFCASSPPSASYEQYFGPGTRLTVT.

This clone occurred once. The chain has TRBV11-2 and TRBJ1-2, with D tentatively TRBD1 (5 bases). Germline CDR1 reads SGHAT; CDR2 reads FQNNGV. The V and J ends lost 8 bases and 3 bases respectively, with 16 bases between them. The CDR3 has 14 residues. CDR3 amino acids: CASQGGVGYYGYTF. The DNA of the CDR3 is TGTGCCAGCCAGGGAGGGGTGGGCTACTATGGCTACACCTTC.

The genes are TRBV5-1 and TRBJ2-3, with 7 bases identical to TRBD2. From germline, CDR1 is SGHRS and CDR2 YFSETQ. This CDR3 contains 15 residues. V trimming: 4 bases; J trimming: 1 base; junction bases outside the gene matches: 6. CDR3 residues: CASSRQGGGTDTQYF. The CDR3 coding sequence is TGCGCCAGCAGCCGGCAGGGAGGGGGCACAGATACGCAGTATTTT.

CDR3 loop: CASTGSSNYGYTF. CDR3 in DNA: TGCGCCAGCACCGGCAGCTCTAACTATGGCTACACCTTC. The gene calls are TRBV10-2 and TRBJ1-2; D not certain. This CDR3 is 13 amino acids long. V was clipped by 7 bases and J by 0 bases, with 9 bases between them. Germline V gene data show CDR1 as WSHSY and CDR2 as SAAADI.

This sequence joins TRBV10-3 and TRBJ2-3; TRBD2 matches at 10 bases. The CDR3 covers 17 residues. After removal of 7 bases from V and 1 base from J, the junction contained 11 bases not matched to a gene. CDR1 and CDR2 (germline): ENHRY, SYGVKD. CDR3 loop: CAITGAGGPGGTDTQYF. The CDR3 DNA sequence: TGTGCCATCACGGGAGCGGGAGGGCCTGGGGGCACAGATACGCAGTATTTT.

With respect to this clone: A junction boundary mismatches the germline segment, possibly from a read error. The rearrangement joins TRBV19 to TRBJ2-7; no firm D call. This CDR3 region has 14 residues. Germline V lookup: CDR1 LNHDA, CDR2 SQIVND (reference sequence). For the CDR3, the DNA is TGTGCCAATAGTAACCCCTCGGCGACCTACGAGCAGTACTTC. It specifies CANSNPSATYEQYF.

The CDR3 DNA reads as TGTGCCAGCAGCATTAAAGATACGCAGTATTTT. Translating gives CASSIKDTQYF. The rearrangement links TRBV7-2 to TRBJ2-3; D gene unclear. CDR3 length equals 11 residues. Trimming pared 5 bases from V and 5 bases from J, leaving 5 bases between. Germline V gene sequence: CDR1 SGHTA, CDR2 FQGNSA. The full variable domain, completed using reference TRBV7-2 and TRBJ2-3, is GAGVSQSPSNKVTEKGKDVELRCDPISGHTALYWYRQSLGQGLEFLIYFQGNSAPDKSGLPSDRFSAERTGGSVSTLTIQRTQQEDSAVYLCASSIKDTQYFGPGTRLTVL.

The chain uses TRBV6-5 and TRBJ2-1, with a possible D match to TRBD1 (6 bases). The CDR3 length is 12 residues. Germline lookup yields CDR1 MNHEY and CDR2 SVGAGI. V lost 6 bases, J lost 12 bases, and 15 bases lay in between. In DNA form, the CDR3 reads TGTGCCAGCAGCGAGAATCAGGGGTCGCAGTTCTTC. Its translation: CASSENQGSQFF.

This chain links TRBV11-2 with TRBJ2-1, with 7 bases that match TRBD1. This CDR3 comprises 14 residues. Per germline, CDR1 SGHAT and CDR2 FQNNGV. J was trimmed by 8 bases and V by 1 base; bases with no gene match: 5. CDR3 sequence (DNA): TGTGCCAGCAGCTTAGCAGGGGGTGAGGATGAGCAGTTCTTC. It codes for CASSLAGGEDEQFF.

This clone is a singleton in its sample. V and J are TRBV15 and TRBJ1-5; D remains unclear. Trimming pared 5 bases from V and 2 bases from J, leaving 22 bases between. Germline lookup yields CDR1 LNHNV and CDR2 YYDKDF (reference sequence). The CDR3 loop spans 18 amino acids. The CDR3 spells CATSSRLSVAARNQPQHF. The CDR3 DNA is TGTGCCACCAGCTCGCGCTTGTCTGTGGCGGCACGCAATCAGCCCCAGCATTTT.

The chain couples TRBV7-2 to TRBJ2-1; TRBD1 is a possible D gene (6 bases). The CDR3 runs 15 residues. Trimming removed 5 bases from V and 4 bases from J, with 15 bases in between. The V gene's germline CDR1 is SGHTA and CDR2 FQGNSA. The CDR3: CASSPRRQGYNEQFF. The CDR3 bases are TGTGCCAGCAGCCCCCGGCGGCAGGGGTACAATGAGCAGTTCTTC.

This sequence joins TRBV6-4 and TRBJ2-1, with 10 bases identical to TRBD2. CDR3 size: 16 residues. V shed 3 bases, J shed 7 bases, and the junction held 9 bases outside the gene matches. Germline V gene data show CDR1 as MRHNA and CDR2 as SNTAGT. CDR3 sequence reads: CASSEGLAGAGNEQFF. The CDR3 DNA is TGTGCCAGCAGTGAAGGGCTAGCGGGAGCAGGGAATGAGCAGTTCTTC.

The V and J genes are TRBV24-1 and TRBJ1-2; D is ambiguous. This CDR3 spans 13 amino acids. The V end was cut by 7 bases, the J end by 2 bases, with 10 bases between. Germline V gene data show CDR1 as KGHDR and CDR2 as SFDVKD. In DNA, the CDR3 is TGTGCCACCAGAGGTGCACTGAACTATGGCTACACCTTC. This translates into CATRGALNYGYTF.

This chain joins TRBV7-9 and TRBJ1-6; weak D call: TRBD1 (6 bases). Trimming removed 4 bases from V and 8 bases from J, with 21 bases in between. The CDR3 has 17 residues. CDR1 and CDR2 (germline): SEHNR, FQNEAQ (reference sequence). The CDR3 DNA follows: TGTGCCAGCAGCTCCGCGGGGGCAGTTCGGGGCGATTCACCCCTCCACTTT. It translates to CASSSAGAVRGDSPLHF.

This clone appeared a single time. The chain is built from TRBV7-2 and TRBJ1-6, with TRBD1 matching over 7 bases. The CDR3 loop spans 15 amino acids. V shed 1 base and J 11 bases; nucleotides not matched to a gene: 8. Germline-derived CDR1 and CDR2 are SGHTA and FQGNSA. The CDR3 loop is CASSLEGALGPPLHF. CDR3 coding DNA: TGTGCCAGCAGCTTAGAGGGGGCGTTGGGGCCACCCCTCCACTTT. Full variable domain (rest looked up from reference TRBV7-2 and TRBJ1-6): GAGVSQSPSNKVTEKGKDVELRCDPISGHTALYWYRQSLGQGLEFLIYFQGNSAPDKSGLPSDRFSAERTGGSVSTLTIQRTQQEDSAVYLCASSLEGALGPPLHFGNGTRLTVT.

The chain is built from TRBV28 and TRBJ1-6; D remains unclear. Germline loops: CDR1 MDHEN, CDR2 SYDVKM. The CDR3 covers 15 residues. The V and J ends lost 5 bases and 8 bases respectively, with 16 bases between them. CDR3 nucleotide sequence: TGTGCCAGCAGTATGTGGGGTAGGGTGGATTCACCCCTCCACTTT. Encoded protein: CASSMWGRVDSPLHF.

The chain recombines TRBV6-2 or TRBV6-3 with TRBJ2-3, with TRBD2 matching 9 bases. CDR3 length: 15 residues. Germline CDR1 MNHEY, CDR2 SVGEGT. V shed 2 bases, J shed 1 base, and the junction held 1 base outside the gene matches. CDR3 DNA: TGTGCCAGCAGTTACAGGACTAGCGGCACAGATACGCAGTATTTT. Translated: CASSYRTSGTDTQYF.

The rearrangement links TRBV7-6 to TRBJ1-3, with 8 bases that match TRBD1. This CDR3 is built from 17 residues. J was trimmed by 0 bases and V by 1 base; bases with no gene match: 5. Germline CDR1 is SGHVS and CDR2 is FNYEAQ. CDR3 sequence reads: CASSLGQGFSSGNTIYF. The DNA for the CDR3 is TGTGCCAGCAGCTTAGGACAGGGGTTTAGCTCTGGAAACACCATATATTTT.